The clone carrying this T cell receptor (beta chain) was counted ten times or more. The antigen is undetermined. V lost 3 bases to trimming and J lost 4 bases, with 15 bases between them. The CDR3 consists of 14 residues. Germline CDR1 reads DFQATT; CDR2 reads SNEGSKA (reference sequence). Described time point: newly diagnosed GD, antithyroid drugs for less than 3 months. With RNA extracted from PBMCs as input, the TCR library was made. The sample originates from a study of regulatory T cells in long-lasting Graves disease. Regarding the study as a whole: Persistent disease preferred TRBV28, TRBJ1-2 and TRBJ2-5. Small numbers of samples may have cut accuracy.

In building TCR beta libraries, iRepertoire HTBI primers were used together with Arm-PCR of CDR3 regions. Each CDR3 protein gets one entry after TCRdb re-called the multiplex PCR reads with MiXCR. The sample includes about 540,000 distinct CDR3 sequences, roughly 13% of them seen just once. The same data also contributed to another study, on T cells in Graves' hyperthyroidism and ophthalmopathy. Turning to that study: A set of HTBI primers served as the primers for a first-round RT-PCR of the TCR CDR3.

This specimen consisted of peripheral blood mononuclear cells (PBMCs), obtained at new diagnosis, from a patient treated with antithyroid drugs. The source of this sequence is a man under 40 with Graves disease. V is TRBV20-1 and J is TRBJ1-1; D is undetermined. In nucleotides, the CDR3 is TGCAGTGCTAGGGCCAGGAACGCCGCCACTGAAGCTTTCTTT. Translating it yields CSARARNAATEAFF.